This T cell receptor beta chain stems from a study of cytomegalovirus exposure and HLA in healthy donors. The study's findings and limits: As a later analysis showed, a missense DCLRE1C variant was linked to trimming of TCR beta V- and J-genes. The authors excluded some V segments, including TRBV6-2 and TRBV6-3, as indistinguishable. The study had only CMV serostatus as immune exposure information. Earlier analysis found most TCR beta V segments productive about 90% or about 30% of the time.

The PCR had 60 Vbeta and 13 Jbeta primers. The method was immunoSEQ multiplex PCR; TCRdb's version includes in-frame clones alone and lacks a portion of them. The data show some 150,000 clones, around 79% seen once. Germline CDR1 is MNHNS and CDR2 is SASEGT. The CDR3 spans 10 residues. V shed 7 bases and J shed 9 bases, with 7 bases lying between them. As regards this clone: Its antigen remains unknown.

The V and J genes are TRBV6-1 and TRBJ2-1, with D unclear. This sequence originates from a male donor in good health and CMV-seronegative. The material sequenced was PBMCs. The CDR3 region is CASTGREQFF. CDR3 DNA: TGTGCCAGCACTGGCCGTGAGCAGTTCTTC.